This TCR beta chain was profiled in a study of OX40 agonist ivuxolimab in advanced cancers. Overall study results and limits: People who partly responded at 0.1-3.0 mg/kg had some of the least clonal expansion seen.

V shed 5 bases, J shed 7 bases, and the junction held 12 bases outside the gene matches. This CDR3 is 17 amino acids long. Germline-derived CDR1 and CDR2 are MNHEY and SMNVEV (reference sequence). Assay used: immunoSEQ multiplex PCR; TCRdb lists only in-frame clones, some missing. The table includes 94,000 or so clones, roughly 80% detected once. Comments on this clone: Its target is not known.

This TCR derives from an adult with an advanced solid tumor such as melanoma, head and neck, liver or kidney cancer. The chain has TRBV27 and TRBJ2-1; 12 nucleotides line up with TRBD2. This specimen consisted of CD4+ or CD8+ T cells sorted from blood, obtained in a trial of the OX40 agonist ivuxolimab. Written as DNA, the CDR3 is TGTGCCAGCAGTCCACTCACACTAGCGGGAGGACCAAATGAGCAGTTCTTC. Translation: CASSPLTLAGGPNEQFF.